This T cell receptor (beta chain) is from a study of blood T cell repertoires in COVID-19. J was trimmed by 4 bases and V by 7 bases; bases with no gene match: 10. The CDR3 is 15 residues long. Germline CDR1 is MNHEY and CDR2 is SVGAGI. The protocol was immunoSEQ multiplex PCR, while the TCRdb copy is restricted to in-frame clones and leaves out a portion. This table holds approximately 210,000 clones, over 75% found once. This clone came up once. This TCR derives from a man in his forties with active or convalescent COVID-19. The rearrangement links TRBV6-5 to TRBJ1-2; 9 bases map to TRBD1. Sequencing was performed on peripheral blood. The CDR3 nucleotides are TGTGCCAGCACTTCCCCGGACAGGGGCCTCTATGGCTACACCTTC. Protein product: CASTSPDRGLYGYTF.